Listed below are T cell receptor beta chains from one sample, sequenced in a study of blood T cells in healthy people across ages. TCRdb reprocessed the 5' RACE reads via MiXCR and lists one record per CDR3 protein. The sample records 1.5 million to 2 million distinct CDR3 sequences, around 42% being singletons. The sample taken for sequencing was blood. Receptor source: a human donor in good health. Each CDR3 is given with its conserved first and last residue. D genes are given only for firm matches. Clone size is stated in some rows and not others, as once, few, many or a class when expanded.

TRBJ1-4	few	TRBV7-8	NA	TGTGCCAGCAGCTTACAAACAGGGTTTAATGAAAAACTGTTTTTT	CASSLQTGFNEKLFF
TRBJ2-5	few	TRBV7-6	TRBD2	TGTGCCAGCAGCTTAGTGGTCCCTAGCGGGTACCTTCGAGAGACCCAGTACTTC	CASSLVVPSGYLRETQYF
TRBJ2-7	NA	TRBV5-4	NA	TGTGCCAGCAGTTGGGAGCACTACGAGCAGTACTTC	CASSWEHYEQYF
TRBJ1-2	NA	TRBV20-1	NA	TGCAGTGCAAGGTCGAGCCTCCGTTCCTATGGCTACACCTTC	CSARSSLRSYGYTF
TRBJ2-3	NA	TRBV6-2/TRBV6-3	NA	TGTGCCAGCAGTCACCGGGACTCCTACCAAGATACGCAGTATTTT	CASSHRDSYQDTQYF
TRBJ1-6	few	TRBV4-1	NA	TGCGCCAGCAGCCAGAACAGGGCCGATTACTCCTATAATTCACCCCTCCACTTT	CASSQNRADYSYNSPLHF
TRBJ2-1	NA	TRBV4-1	NA	TGCGCCAGCAGCCAAGTCGAGTTGGGGACCCATGAGCAGTTCTTC	CASSQVELGTHEQFF
TRBJ2-7	NA	TRBV5-1	NA	TGCGCCAGCGCAAGGCGGTGGGGTACCTACGAGCAGTACTTC	CASARRWGTYEQYF
TRBJ2-3	few	TRBV7-2	TRBD2	TGTGCCAGCACCCTAGGGACTAGCGGGGGTCCGCAGTATTTT	CASTLGTSGGPQYF
TRBJ2-1	NA	TRBV20-1	NA	TGCAGTGCTAGAGCTAACGGGGGGCAGTACTACAATGAGCAGTTCTTC	CSARANGGQYYNEQFF
TRBJ2-5	NA	TRBV6-1	NA	TGTGCCAGCGAACGGGGACCCCTCCGAGAGACCCAGTACTTC	CASERGPLRETQYF
TRBJ2-3	few	TRBV27	NA	TGTGCCAGCAGTTTAATGGGCCCCGATACGCAGTATTTT	CASSLMGPDTQYF
TRBJ2-5	few	TRBV5-1	TRBD2	TGCGCCAGCAGCACGGGACTAGCGGGGGGCCAAGAGACCCAGTACTTC	CASSTGLAGGQETQYF
TRBJ2-4	NA	TRBV27	TRBD1	TGTGCCAGCAGAAAATTTACAGGGGGCTCGAAAGAGCAGTACTTC	CASRKFTGGSKEQYF
TRBJ1-5	NA	TRBV6-5	NA	TGTGCCAGCAGGGAAACGGACGATCAGCCCCAGCATTTT	CASRETDDQPQHF
TRBJ2-7	many	TRBV6-6	NA	TGTGCCAGCACCCCCGACGGGACCCACTCCTACGAGCAGTACTTC	CASTPDGTHSYEQYF
TRBJ2-1	NA	TRBV5-1	NA	TGCGCCAGCAGCCGCGGGGGGACAGGATACAATGAGCGGTTCTTC	CASSRGGTGYNERFF
TRBJ2-1	few	TRBV7-8	TRBD2	TGTGCCAGCAGCGCCTTTCCTAGCGGGGGGGCCAGGATGACTGACGAGCAGTTCTTC	CASSAFPSGGARMTDEQFF
TRBJ2-3	NA	TRBV9	NA	TGTGCCAGCAGCGCCAGACTCATCAGCACAGATACGCAGTATTTT	CASSARLISTDTQYF
TRBJ2-1	NA	TRBV12-3/TRBV12-4	NA	TGTGCCAACGGACAGAACAATGAGCAGTTCTTC	CANGQNNEQFF
TRBJ1-2	few	TRBV29-1	TRBD1	TGCAGCGTTTTAGGAGGGGGCGAGCAGGGCTACACCTTC	CSVLGGGEQGYTF
TRBJ1-1	few	TRBV20-1	NA	TGCAGTGCTTTAGGGCCAACGAACACTGAAGCTTTCTTT	CSALGPTNTEAFF
TRBJ2-1	NA	TRBV6-2/TRBV6-3	NA	TGTGCCAGCAACTGGCGGATGAATGAGCAGTTCTTC	CASNWRMNEQFF
TRBJ1-4	NA	TRBV3-1	TRBD1	TGTGCCAGCAGCCAAAGACAGGGTTATGAAAAACTGTTTTTT	CASSQRQGYEKLFF
TRBJ1-5	NA	TRBV12-3/TRBV12-4	NA	TGTGCCAGCAGCCGACCGGGACACCGCAATCAGCCCCAGCATTTT	CASSRPGHRNQPQHF
TRBJ1-1	NA	TRBV5-1	NA	TGCGCCAGCAGCTTGGTCAGCGGCATCATGAACACTGAAGCTTTCTTT	CASSLVSGIMNTEAFF
TRBJ2-7	NA	TRBV7-9	NA	TGTGCCAGCAGCCCAAGGACACTTCCCTACGAGCAGTACTTC	CASSPRTLPYEQYF
TRBJ2-5	few	TRBV29-1	NA	TGCAGCGTTGAACCAACTCCCAAGGAGACCCAGTACTTC	CSVEPTPKETQYF
TRBJ2-1	NA	TRBV20-1	TRBD2	TGCAGTGCTAGAGTAGCGGGGGGCTCCTACAATGAGCAGTTCTTC	CSARVAGGSYNEQFF
TRBJ2-1	NA	TRBV11-3	TRBD2	TGTGCCAGCAGCCGCCGGTGGGGGGGTAAAGATGAGCAGTTCTTC	CASSRRWGGKDEQFF
TRBJ1-1	NA	TRBV5-6	TRBD1	TGTGCCAGCAGCCCCCGGGACAGGACAATTGAAGCTTTCTTT	CASSPRDRTIEAFF
TRBJ1-5	NA	TRBV12-3/TRBV12-4	NA	TGTGCCAGCAGTTTCACGCAGGGCGAGCAGCCCCAGCATTTT	CASSFTQGEQPQHF
TRBJ1-5	NA	TRBV10-3	NA	TGTGCCATCAGTAGTGGAGAGAGGGGATACTCTAGCAATCAGCCCCAGCATTTT	CAISSGERGYSSNQPQHF
TRBJ1-2	NA	TRBV19	NA	TGTGCCAGTAAACCCCTCGCGTCGACAAACTATGGCTACACCTTC	CASKPLASTNYGYTF
TRBJ2-1	few	TRBV7-9	NA	TGTGCCAGCAGCTCCCGAGGGCCCTACAATGAGCAGTTCTTC	CASSSRGPYNEQFF
TRBJ2-2	NA	TRBV4-2	TRBD1	TGTGCCAGCAGCCAAGTGGTCATCGGGACAGGGAACACCGGGGAGCTGTTTTTT	CASSQVVIGTGNTGELFF
TRBJ2-5	NA	TRBV7-8	TRBD1	TGTGCCAGCAGTCGTCGACAGGGGAGACAAGAGACCCAGTACTTC	CASSRRQGRQETQYF
TRBJ2-7	few	TRBV11-1	TRBD1	TGTGCCAGCAGCTTGGCCGGTGTGTGGACAGGGGACTCCTTTTCCTACAATGAGCAGTACTTC	CASSLAGVWTGDSFSYNEQYF
TRBJ2-1	once	TRBV6-2/TRBV6-3	TRBD2	TGTGCCAGCACTGCCTCTAGCGGGGAGGCCGTCAATGAGCAGTTCTTC	CASTASSGEAVNEQFF
TRBJ1-4	once	TRBV20-1	NA	TGCAGTGCCGACAGCGGGGCTAGTGAAAAACTGTTTTTT	CSADSGASEKLFF
TRBJ2-1	NA	TRBV29-1	TRBD2	TGCAGCGTTGAAGATCCCCTAGCGGGGGGGCCTTATGAGCAGTTCTTC	CSVEDPLAGGPYEQFF
TRBJ2-1	once	TRBV9	NA	TGTGCCAGCAGCGAACACGGGGGATACAATGAGCAGTTCTTC	CASSEHGGYNEQFF
TRBJ1-2	once	TRBV7-9	NA	TGTGCCAGCAGCCCCCTCGCTGCAAACTATGGCTACACCTTC	CASSPLAANYGYTF
TRBJ2-1	NA	TRBV5-1	TRBD1	TGCGCCAGCAGCTTGGTCCCGGGACAGGGGGCCTACAATGAGCAGTTCTTC	CASSLVPGQGAYNEQFF
TRBJ2-1	once	TRBV6-6	NA	TGTGCCAGTGGGGACGCCACAATGAGTCGGGACAATGAGCAGTTCTTC	CASGDATMSRDNEQFF
TRBJ2-1	few	TRBV7-8	NA	TGTGCCAGCACCCTAGAGGGGGGGAATGAGCAGTTCTTC	CASTLEGGNEQFF
TRBJ2-7	NA	TRBV7-2	NA	TGTGCCAGCAGCTCGATTACCTACGAGCAGTACTTC	CASSSITYEQYF
TRBJ1-3	NA	TRBV6-6	NA	TGTGCCAGTAAACAGTCCCCTAACTCTGGAAACACCATATATTTT	CASKQSPNSGNTIYF
TRBJ2-7	NA	TRBV5-1	NA	TGCGCCAGCACCGCCGGATTTGGCGAGCAGTACTTC	CASTAGFGEQYF
TRBJ2-5	few	TRBV6-5	NA	TGCTGTTCGGCGGACGGAAAAGAGGCCCAGTACTTC	CCSADGKEAQYF
TRBJ1-2	NA	TRBV12-5	NA	TGTGCTAGTGGTTTCGACGGGGCAGGAGACTATGGCTACACCTTC	CASGFDGAGDYGYTF
TRBJ2-2	NA	TRBV28	TRBD1	TGTGCCACCGGGACAGCGAACACCGGGGAGCTGTTTTTT	CATGTANTGELFF
TRBJ2-7	once	TRBV3-1	TRBD1	TGTGCCACCAGTGATTTCCCGGGACAGGGGGCTAGCTACGAGCAGTACTTC	CATSDFPGQGASYEQYF
TRBJ1-5	NA	TRBV2	NA	TGTGCCAGCACTATGGACACCCGACTTAGCAATCAGCCCCAGCATTTT	CASTMDTRLSNQPQHF
TRBJ1-2	NA	TRBV7-9	NA	TGTGCCAGCAGCCCCACCCCGACAGGTCCGAACTATGGCTACACCTTC	CASSPTPTGPNYGYTF